The present TCR beta chain was sequenced within a study of post-analysis software for immune sequencing data. Across the study: As for disease course, relapsing-remitting, secondary progressive and progressive-relapsing multiple sclerosis were all included. Study-wide points: Patients used about five TRBV segments, including TRBV5-6, TRBV5-1 and TRBV20-1, more often than controls. Compared with controls, patients showed significantly lower normalized Chao1 diversity. Analysis by F measure revealed that same-batch samples clustered strongly together.

A word on this clonotype: Its antigen is unidentified.

The authors incorporated unique molecular identifiers into the TCR beta cDNA libraries. cDNA molecules numbering roughly 0.5 million came from about 0.94 to 9.7 million T cells. A single record per CDR3 protein comes from TCRdb applying MiXCR to the PCR reads. The table shows 750,000 to 950,000 distinct CDR3 sequences, with about 50% occurring only once. The CDR3 sequence is 18 residues long. V was pared by 0 bases and J by 3 bases, with 6 bases of the junction left unmatched. Germline loops: CDR1 WSHSY, CDR2 SAAADI. Material for sequencing was blood. The chain uses TRBV10-2 and TRBJ2-3; 13 positions match TRBD2. This sequence was found in a girl aged 10-17 years with multiple sclerosis. The CDR3: CASSESKGLAGDTDTQYF. CDR3 nucleotide sequence: TGCGCCAGCAGTGAGTCGAAAGGACTAGCGGGAGATACAGATACGCAGTATTTT.